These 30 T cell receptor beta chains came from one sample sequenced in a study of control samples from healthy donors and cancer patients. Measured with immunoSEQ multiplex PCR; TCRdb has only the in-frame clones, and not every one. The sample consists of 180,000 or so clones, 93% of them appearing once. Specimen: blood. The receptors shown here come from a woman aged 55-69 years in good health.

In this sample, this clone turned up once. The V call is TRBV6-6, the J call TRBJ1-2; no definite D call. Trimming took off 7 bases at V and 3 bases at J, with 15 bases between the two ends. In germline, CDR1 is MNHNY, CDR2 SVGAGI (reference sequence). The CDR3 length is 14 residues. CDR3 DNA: TGTGCCAGCATCCAAGCAGGCAGCGACTATGGCTACACCTTC. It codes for CASIQAGSDYGYTF.

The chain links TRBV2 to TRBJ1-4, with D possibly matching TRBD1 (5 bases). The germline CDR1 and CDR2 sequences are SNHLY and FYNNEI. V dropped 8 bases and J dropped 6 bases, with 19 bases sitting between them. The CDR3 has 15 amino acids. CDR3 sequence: CASRYRGTEYEKLFF. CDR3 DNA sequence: TGTGCCAGCCGATATCGTGGGACCGAATATGAAAAACTGTTTTTT.

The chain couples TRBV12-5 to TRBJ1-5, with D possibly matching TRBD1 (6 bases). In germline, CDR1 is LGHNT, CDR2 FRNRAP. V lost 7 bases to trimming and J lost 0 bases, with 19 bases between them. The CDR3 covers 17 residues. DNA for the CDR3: TGTGCTAGTGCCCAGGGGAGTCCCTCTCGTAGCAATCAGCCCCAGCATTTT. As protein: CASAQGSPSRSNQPQHF.

Here the CDR3 reads CSVRFDTEAFF. The CDR3 DNA follows: TGCAGCGTGCGGTTCGACACTGAAGCTTTCTTT. The chain employs TRBV29-1 and TRBJ1-1; D not certain. CDR3 size: 11 residues. Looked up from germline, CDR1 is SQVTM and CDR2 is ANQGSEA. V shed 6 bases and J shed 3 bases, with 8 bases lying between them.

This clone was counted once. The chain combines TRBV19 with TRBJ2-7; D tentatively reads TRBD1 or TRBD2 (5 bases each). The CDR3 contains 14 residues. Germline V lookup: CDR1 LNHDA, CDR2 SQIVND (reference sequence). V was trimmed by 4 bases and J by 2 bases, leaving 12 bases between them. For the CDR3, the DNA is TGTGCCAGTAGTACCGACAGCGGTGCCTACGAGCAGTACTTC. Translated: CASSTDSGAYEQYF. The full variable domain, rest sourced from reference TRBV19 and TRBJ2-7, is DGGITQSPKYLFRKEGQNVTLSCEQNLNHDAMYWYRQDPGQGLRLIYYSQIVNDFQKGDIAEGYSVSREKKESFPLTVTSAQKNPTAFYLCASSTDSGAYEQYFGPGTRLTVT.

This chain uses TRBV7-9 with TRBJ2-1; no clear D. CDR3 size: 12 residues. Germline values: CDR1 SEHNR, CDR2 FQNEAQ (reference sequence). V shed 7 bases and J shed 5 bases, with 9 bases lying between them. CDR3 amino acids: CASTKLHNEQFF. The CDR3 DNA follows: TGTGCCAGCACGAAACTGCACAATGAGCAGTTCTTC.

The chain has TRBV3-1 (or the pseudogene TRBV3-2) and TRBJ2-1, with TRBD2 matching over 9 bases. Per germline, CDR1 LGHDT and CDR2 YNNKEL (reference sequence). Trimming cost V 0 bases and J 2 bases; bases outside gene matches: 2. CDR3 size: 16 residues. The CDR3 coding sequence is TGTGCCAGCAGCCAAGAGGGACTAGCAGCCTACAATGAGCAGTTCTTC. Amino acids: CASSQEGLAAYNEQFF.

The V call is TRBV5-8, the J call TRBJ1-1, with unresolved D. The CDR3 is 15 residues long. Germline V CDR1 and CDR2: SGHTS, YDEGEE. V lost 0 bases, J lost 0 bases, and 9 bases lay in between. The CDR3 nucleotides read TGTGCCAGCAGCTTGGTGGCAGCTATGAACACTGAAGCTTTCTTT. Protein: CASSLVAAMNTEAFF.

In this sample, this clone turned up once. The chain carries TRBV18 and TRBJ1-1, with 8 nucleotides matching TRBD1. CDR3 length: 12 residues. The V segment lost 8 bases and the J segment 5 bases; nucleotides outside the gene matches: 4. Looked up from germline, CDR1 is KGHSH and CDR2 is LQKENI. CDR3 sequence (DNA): TGTGCCAGCAAGACAGGGGAGACTGAAGCTTTCTTT. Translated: CASKTGETEAFF.

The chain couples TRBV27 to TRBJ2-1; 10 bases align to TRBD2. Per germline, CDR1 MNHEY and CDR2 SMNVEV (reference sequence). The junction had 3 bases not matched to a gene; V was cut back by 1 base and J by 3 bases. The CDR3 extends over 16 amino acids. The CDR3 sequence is CASSLFIAGGYNEQFF. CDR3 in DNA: TGTGCCAGCAGTTTATTTATAGCGGGGGGCTACAATGAGCAGTTCTTC.

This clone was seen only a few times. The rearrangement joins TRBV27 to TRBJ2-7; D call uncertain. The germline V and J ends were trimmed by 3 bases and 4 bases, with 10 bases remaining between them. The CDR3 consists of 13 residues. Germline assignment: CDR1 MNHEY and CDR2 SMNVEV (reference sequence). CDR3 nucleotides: TGTGCCAGCAGTTTTTTTAAGGGATACGAGCAGTACTTC. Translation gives CASSFFKGYEQYF.

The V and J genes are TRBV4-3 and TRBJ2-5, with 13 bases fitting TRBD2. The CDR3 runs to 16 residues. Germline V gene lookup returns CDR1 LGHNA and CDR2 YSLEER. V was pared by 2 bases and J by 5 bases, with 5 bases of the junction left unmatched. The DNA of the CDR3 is TGCGCCAGCAGCCAAATTACTAGCGGGGGGGCCGAGACCCAGTACTTC. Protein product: CASSQITSGGAETQYF.

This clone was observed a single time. The CDR3 DNA is TGCGCCAGCAGACTCCCTGGGACAGGGGACGTTGGCTACACCTTC. Protein product: CASRLPGTGDVGYTF. The chain links TRBV4-1 to TRBJ1-2; 10 bases align to TRBD1. CDR1 is MGHRA and CDR2 is YSYEKL in the germline V gene. The J segment lost 7 bases and the V segment lost 6 bases, leaving 11 bases of the junction unmatched. CDR3 length equals 15 residues.

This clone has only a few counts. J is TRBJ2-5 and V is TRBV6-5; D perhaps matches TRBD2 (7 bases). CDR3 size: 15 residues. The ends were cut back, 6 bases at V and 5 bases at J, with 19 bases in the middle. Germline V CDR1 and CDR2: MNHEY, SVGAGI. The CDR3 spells CASRGGGTETETQYF. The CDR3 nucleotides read TGTGCCAGCAGAGGGGGGGGAACTGAAACGGAGACCCAGTACTTC.

The CDR3 sequence: CASSQAGTELYEQYF. In DNA, the CDR3 is TGCGCCAGCAGCCAGGCCGGGACAGAGCTCTACGAGCAGTACTTC. The rearrangement joins TRBV4-3 to TRBJ2-7; TRBD1 agrees at 7 bases. After removal of 3 bases from V and 3 bases from J, the junction contained 8 bases not matched to a gene. Germline lookup yields CDR1 LGHNA and CDR2 YSLEER. The CDR3 is 15 residues long.

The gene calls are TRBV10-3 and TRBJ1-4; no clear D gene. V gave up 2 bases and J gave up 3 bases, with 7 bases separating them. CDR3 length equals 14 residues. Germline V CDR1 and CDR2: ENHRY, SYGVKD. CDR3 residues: CAISEVRSNEKLFF. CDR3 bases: TGTGCCATCAGTGAGGTTAGGTCTAATGAAAAACTGTTTTTT.

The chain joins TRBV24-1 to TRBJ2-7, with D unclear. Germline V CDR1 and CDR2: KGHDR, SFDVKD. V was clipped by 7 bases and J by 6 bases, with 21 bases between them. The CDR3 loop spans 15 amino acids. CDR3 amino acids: CATSTPSGAVCEQYF. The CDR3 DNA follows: TGTGCCACCAGCACCCCTTCGGGCGCGGTCTGCGAGCAGTACTTC.

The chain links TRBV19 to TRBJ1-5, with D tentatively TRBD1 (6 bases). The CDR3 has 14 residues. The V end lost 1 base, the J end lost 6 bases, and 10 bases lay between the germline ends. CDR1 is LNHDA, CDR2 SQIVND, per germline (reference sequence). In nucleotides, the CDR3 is TGTGCCAGTAGTATAGGGGGGCGGGTTCAGCCCCAGCATTTT. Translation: CASSIGGRVQPQHF.

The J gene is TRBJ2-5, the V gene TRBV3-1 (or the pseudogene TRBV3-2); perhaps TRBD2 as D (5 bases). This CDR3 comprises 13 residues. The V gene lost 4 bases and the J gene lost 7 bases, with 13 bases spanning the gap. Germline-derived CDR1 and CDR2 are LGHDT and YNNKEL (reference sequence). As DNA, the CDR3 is TGTGCCAGCAGCCCGACTGGTGCGGGGACCCAGTACTTC. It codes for CASSPTGAGTQYF.

This CDR3 is CASRRLAIYNEQFF. DNA of the CDR3: TGCGCCAGCAGGAGACTAGCTATCTACAATGAGCAGTTCTTC. J is TRBJ2-1 and V is TRBV10-1, with 7 bases fitting TRBD2. CDR1 and CDR2 (germline): WNHNN, SYGVQD (reference sequence). There are 14 residues in the CDR3. The ends lost 6 bases at V and 3 bases at J; junction bases unmatched: 5.

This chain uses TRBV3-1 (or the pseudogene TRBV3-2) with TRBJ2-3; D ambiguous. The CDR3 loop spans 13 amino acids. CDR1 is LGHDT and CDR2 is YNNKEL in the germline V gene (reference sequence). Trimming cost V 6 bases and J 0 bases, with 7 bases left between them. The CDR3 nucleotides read TGTGCCAGCAGGGGTCCTAGCACAGATACGCAGTATTTT. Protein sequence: CASRGPSTDTQYF.

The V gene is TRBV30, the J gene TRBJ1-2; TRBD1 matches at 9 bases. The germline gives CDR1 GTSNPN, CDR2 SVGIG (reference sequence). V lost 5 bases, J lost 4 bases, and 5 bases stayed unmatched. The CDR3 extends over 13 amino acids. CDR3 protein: CAWEGQGTYGYTF. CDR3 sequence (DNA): TGTGCCTGGGAAGGACAGGGGACCTATGGCTACACCTTC.

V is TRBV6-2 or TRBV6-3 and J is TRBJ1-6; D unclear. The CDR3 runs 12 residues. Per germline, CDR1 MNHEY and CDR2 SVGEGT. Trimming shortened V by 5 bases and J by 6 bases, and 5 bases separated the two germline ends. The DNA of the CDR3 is TGTGCCAGCAGTAGTGTTAATTCACCCCTCCACTTT. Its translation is CASSSVNSPLHF.

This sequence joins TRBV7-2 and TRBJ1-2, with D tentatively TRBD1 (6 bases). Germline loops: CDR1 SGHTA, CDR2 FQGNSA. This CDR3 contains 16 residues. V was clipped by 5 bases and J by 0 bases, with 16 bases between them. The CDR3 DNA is TGTGCCAGCAGCCAGACAGGAAATGTAGCTAACTATGGCTACACCTTC. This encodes CASSQTGNVANYGYTF.

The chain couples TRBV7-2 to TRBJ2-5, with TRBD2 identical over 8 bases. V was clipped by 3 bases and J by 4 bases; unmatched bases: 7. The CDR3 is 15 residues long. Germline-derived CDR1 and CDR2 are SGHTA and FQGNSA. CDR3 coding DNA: TGTGCCAGCAGCTTTCAAGCGGGGGAGGGAGAGACCCAGTACTTC. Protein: CASSFQAGEGETQYF.

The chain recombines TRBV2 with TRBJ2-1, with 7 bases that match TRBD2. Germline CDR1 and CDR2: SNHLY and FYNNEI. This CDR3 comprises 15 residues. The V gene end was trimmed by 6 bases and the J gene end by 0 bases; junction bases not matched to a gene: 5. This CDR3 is CASRGGVSSYNEQFF. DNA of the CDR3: TGTGCCAGCAGGGGGGGGGTAAGCTCCTACAATGAGCAGTTCTTC.

The chain's CDR3 is CASSREGATNEKLFF. DNA of the CDR3: TGCGCCAGCAGCCGCGAGGGAGCAACTAATGAAAAACTGTTTTTT. The chain joins TRBV5-1 to TRBJ1-4; D is unclear. V was cut by 4 bases and J by 0 bases, with 10 bases left in between. CDR3 length equals 15 residues. CDR1 is SGHRS and CDR2 is YFSETQ in the germline V gene.

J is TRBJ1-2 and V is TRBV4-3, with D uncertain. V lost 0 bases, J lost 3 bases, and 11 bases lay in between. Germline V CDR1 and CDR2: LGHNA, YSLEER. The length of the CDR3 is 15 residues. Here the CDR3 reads CASSQDTQPHYGYTF. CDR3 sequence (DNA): TGCGCCAGCAGCCAAGATACTCAGCCTCACTATGGCTACACCTTC.

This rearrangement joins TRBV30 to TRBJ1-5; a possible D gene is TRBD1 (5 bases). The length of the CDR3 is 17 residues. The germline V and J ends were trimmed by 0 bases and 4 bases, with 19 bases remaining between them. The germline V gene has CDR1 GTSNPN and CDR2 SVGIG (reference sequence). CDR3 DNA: TGTGCCTGGAGTGTACTGAGGCAGGGACTGGGTAATCAGCCCCAGCATTTT. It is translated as CAWSVLRQGLGNQPQHF.

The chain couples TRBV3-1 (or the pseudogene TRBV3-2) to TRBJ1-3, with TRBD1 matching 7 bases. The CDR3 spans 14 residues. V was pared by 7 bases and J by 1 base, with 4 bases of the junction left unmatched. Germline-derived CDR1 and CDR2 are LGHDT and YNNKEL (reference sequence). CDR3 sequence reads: CASKNRGSGNTIYF. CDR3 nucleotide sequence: TGTGCCAGCAAAAACAGGGGTTCTGGAAACACCATATATTTT.